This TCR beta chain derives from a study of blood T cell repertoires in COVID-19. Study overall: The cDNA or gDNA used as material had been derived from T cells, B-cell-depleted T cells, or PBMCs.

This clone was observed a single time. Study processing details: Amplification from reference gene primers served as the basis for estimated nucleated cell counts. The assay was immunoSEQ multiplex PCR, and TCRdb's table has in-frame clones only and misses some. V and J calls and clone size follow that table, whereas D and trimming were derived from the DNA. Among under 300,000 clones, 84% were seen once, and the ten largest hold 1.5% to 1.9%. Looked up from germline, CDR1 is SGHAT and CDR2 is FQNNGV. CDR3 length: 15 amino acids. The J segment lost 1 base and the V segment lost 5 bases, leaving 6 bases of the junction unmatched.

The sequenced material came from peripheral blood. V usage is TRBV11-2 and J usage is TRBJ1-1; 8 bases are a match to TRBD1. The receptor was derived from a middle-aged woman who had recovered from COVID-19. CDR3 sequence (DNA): TGTGCCAGCAGCCCATACACAGGGGGGAACACTGAAGCTTTCTTT. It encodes CASSPYTGGNTEAFF.